This T cell receptor beta chain was sequenced for a study of blood T cell repertoires in COVID-19. The V gene's germline CDR1 is MDHEN and CDR2 SYDVKM. V dropped 4 bases and J dropped 3; count of bases not matched to a gene: 0. This CDR3 region has 12 residues. Some clones are missing from TCRdb's copy, which holds only in-frame ones; the method was immunoSEQ multiplex PCR. The sample lists hundreds of thousands of clones; 86% were seen once. Material: peripheral blood. V gene TRBV28 combines with J gene TRBJ2-7, with 7 bases fitting TRBD1. The TCR sequence derives from a woman aged 70-85 years with COVID-19, enrolled during active disease. CDR3 sequence (DNA): TGTGCCAGCAGTTCAGGGGGCTACGAGCAGTACTTC. Amino acids: CASSSGGYEQYF.